This TCR beta chain was sequenced for a study of patients and donors after allogeneic stem cell transplantation. Via MiXCR, TCRdb re-called the RT-PCR reads, giving one row per CDR3 protein. The repertoire holds some 960,000 distinct CDR3 sequences, with roughly 18% as singletons. The ends lost 6 bases at V and 5 bases at J; junction bases unmatched: 10. Germline V gene data show CDR1 as SQVTM and CDR2 as ANQGSEA. The CDR3 is 14 amino acids. The chain carries TRBV29-1 and TRBJ2-5; 9 nucleotides agree with TRBD2. The receptor comes from a human donor who was either an allogeneic HSCT recipient or a stem cell or donor lymphocyte infusion donor (not recorded which). It is not recorded whose cells these are; they may come from a transplant donor. The sample comprised blood, either unsorted or a sorted T cell fraction (not recorded which). CDR3 amino acids: CSVGVAGVGETQYF. DNA for the CDR3: TGCAGCGTGGGGGTAGCGGGAGTAGGGGAGACCCAGTACTTC.